This T cell receptor beta chain was sequenced during a study of T cell repertoires in cytomegalovirus infection (dated by TCRdb to 2018 to 2020). Study-level background: Peptide stimulations targeted recently identified HLA-C-restricted CMV epitopes, whose presentation resists viral immunomodulation, together with well-studied HLA-B-restricted epitopes. The HLA type of each donor mattered for the analysis, because public TCR beta signatures pointed to carriage of CMV infection along with the matching HLA type. General findings and caveats noted by the study authors: Cumulative frequency of public TCR beta family members discriminated carriers of CMV infection plus the relevant HLA type in this cohort and an independent roughly 350-donor cohort. The ex vivo response was dominated by HLA-C-restricted CMV-specific TCR beta clonotypes, which also provided the single most frequent clonotype in two of eight donors.

The sample's treatment or condition label, in plain terms: in vitro stimulation with specific CMV peptide epitopes to enrich CMV-specific T cells. Comment on this clonotype: The antigen it recognizes is unknown. The record has no base qualities; no much larger clone is one base away.

Instrument used: Illumina HiSeq 1500. The public reads were quality trimmed at Q25 with fastp and then assembled into clones with MiXCR by TCRdb, keeping productive beta chains. CDR3 protein duplicates are merged, each entry listing the most common genes and DNA. The sample includes some 940,000 distinct CDR3 sequences, with more than 25% observed a single time. The ten largest clonotypes hold 11% to 15% of the sample. The germline V gene gives CDR1 as MGHRA and CDR2 as YSYEKL. The V end loses 0 bases and the J end loses 0 bases, and a stretch of 17 bases separates them. The CDR3 measures 18 amino acids from cysteine to phenylalanine. The entry retains the CDR3 DNA only, 54 bases that are in frame from base 1.

This sequence was found in a human donor in good health (CMV status not recorded). Some clones in this sample may be carry-over from other donors' samples. The chain uses TRBV4-1 and TRBJ1-2, with no confident D gene call. The source was cultured CD8+ T cells from PBMCs, collected from culture after CMV antigen stimulation. The CDR3 protein is CASSQDGHGIPPNYGYTF. The nucleotide sequence is given as TGCGCCAGCAGCCAAGATGGTCATGGGATCCCACCTAACTATGGCTACACCTTC.